Listed here are 27 T cell receptor beta chains from one sample, sequenced in a study of T cells after yellow fever vaccination. TCRdb analysed the 5' RACE reads with MiXCR anew, one entry per CDR3 protein. The sample contains 600,000 to 750,000 distinct CDR3 sequences, 9% to 15% of which appear only once. The specimen was PBMCs, collected on the day of the yellow fever booster vaccination. The receptors here all came from a man aged 30 to 45 who received the YFV17D yellow fever vaccine.

A few counts support this clonotype. This chain links TRBV5-1 with TRBJ2-7, with D possibly TRBD1 on 7 matching bases. Trimming cost V 4 bases and J 4 bases, with 18 bases left between them. Germline CDR1 and CDR2: SGHRS and YFSETQ. CDR3 length equals 15 residues. CDR3 sequence (DNA): TGCGCCAGCAGCCCTGGGGGGACAGAAGAATACGAGCAGTACTTC. Residues: CASSPGGTEEYEQYF. The variable domain in full, with the rest retrieved from reference TRBV5-1 and TRBJ2-7, is KAGVTQTPRYLIKTRGQQVTLSCSPISGHRSVSWYQQTPGQGLQFLFEYFSETQRNKGNFPGRFSGRQFSNSRSEMNVSTLELGDSALYLCASSPGGTEEYEQYFGPGTRLTVT.

The chain has TRBV7-9 and TRBJ1-5; D is possibly TRBD1 (5 bases). The CDR3 covers 15 residues. CDR1 and CDR2 (germline): SEHNR, FQNEAQ (reference sequence). With 5 bases removed from V and 1 base from J, the gap between germline ends came to 12 bases. The CDR3 coding sequence is TGTGCCAGCAGCAGGCAGGGTGGAAGCAATCAGCCCCAGCATTTT. This encodes CASSRQGGSNQPQHF.

This clonotype was seen a handful of times. V and J are TRBV5-1 and TRBJ2-7; D is possibly TRBD2 (5 bases). Between the trimmed V and J ends, which lost 0 bases and 2 bases, there was a span of 12 bases. This CDR3 is 15 amino acids long. Germline V CDR1 and CDR2: SGHRS, YFSETQ. CDR3: CASSLERGIAYEQYF. CDR3 coding DNA: TGCGCCAGCAGCTTGGAACGGGGAATTGCCTACGAGCAGTACTTC.

There are a few counts of this clonotype. The chain employs TRBV24-1 and TRBJ2-7; 12 nucleotides agree with TRBD2. The CDR3 is made up of 19 amino acids. V shed 3 bases and J 4 bases; nucleotides not matched to a gene: 15. CDR1 and CDR2 (germline): KGHDR, SFDVKD. DNA for the CDR3: TGTGCCACCAGTGATCCAGACCCCCACCTAGCGGGAGGGCCGTACGAGCAGTACTTC. It specifies CATSDPDPHLAGGPYEQYF.

This clonotype came up a few times. The chain employs TRBV7-2 and TRBJ2-7, with 8 bases lining up with TRBD1. The CDR3 is 15 amino acids. Germline lookup yields CDR1 SGHTA and CDR2 FQGNSA. With 5 bases clipped from V and 4 bases from J, the junction kept 10 bases outside the gene matches. The CDR3 loop reads CASSPGQGDLYEQYF. The CDR3 bases are TGTGCCAGCAGCCCCGGACAGGGAGATCTGTACGAGCAGTACTTC.

This clonotype was counted only a few times. The chain joins TRBV10-2 to TRBJ1-1; possibly TRBD1 for D (5 bases). V was shortened by 0 bases and J by 6 bases, with 8 bases between the two germline ends. Germline CDR1 reads WSHSY; CDR2 reads SAAADI. The CDR3 has 13 residues. The CDR3 here is CASSESGDPEAFF. CDR3 DNA: TGCGCCAGCAGTGAGTCAGGGGATCCTGAAGCTTTCTTT.

In this sample, this clonotype turned up many times. The CDR3 protein is CASSRGSSYEQYF. The CDR3 DNA sequence: TGTGCCAGCAGCAGGGGATCCTCCTACGAGCAGTACTTC. The rearrangement uses TRBV7-9 and TRBJ2-7; TRBD1 might be the D (5 bases). Trimming cost V 5 bases and J 0 bases, with 8 bases left between them. The germline V gene encodes CDR1 SEHNR and CDR2 FQNEAQ (reference sequence). The CDR3 has 13 amino acids.

Notes on this clonotype: It may be a read error: a sequence one base away is much more abundant. The chain combines TRBV7-9 with TRBJ2-5; 7 bases map to TRBD1. The CDR3 spans 13 residues. The V gene end was trimmed by 4 bases and the J gene end by 2 bases; junction bases not matched to a gene: 1. Per germline, CDR1 SEHNR and CDR2 FQNEAQ (reference sequence). Written as DNA, the CDR3 is TGTGCCAGCAGCTGGGGACAGCAAGAGACCCAGTACTTC. Translated: CASSWGQQETQYF.

Many counts were recorded for this clonotype. This chain uses TRBV20-1 with TRBJ2-1; D remains unclear. This CDR3 comprises 11 residues. CDR1 DFQATT and CDR2 SNEGSKA come from the germline V gene (reference sequence). The ends were cut back, 4 bases at V and 9 bases at J, with 10 bases in the middle. CDR3 loop: CSAIKSAEQFF. The CDR3 DNA is TGCAGTGCTATTAAGTCTGCTGAGCAGTTCTTC.

The chain combines TRBV14 with TRBJ2-3; 10 bases are a match to TRBD2. The ends lost 2 bases at V and 5 bases at J; junction bases unmatched: 10. The CDR3 runs 17 residues. Germline loops: CDR1 SGHDN, CDR2 FVKESK. The CDR3 nucleotides are TGTGCCAGCAGCCAATTCTTACTAGCGGGAAGTCGAGATACGCAGTATTTT. This gives the protein CASSQFLLAGSRDTQYF.

This chain uses TRBV11-3 with TRBJ2-1, with TRBD2 as a possible D gene (6 bases). The CDR3 covers 13 residues. Trimming took off 0 bases at V and 10 bases at J, with 10 bases between the two ends. CDR1 is SGHNT and CDR2 is YENEEA in the germline V gene. The DNA of the CDR3 is TGTGCCAGCAGCTTAGAGGGGGGAGCGGAGCAGTTCTTC. Protein: CASSLEGGAEQFF.

V is TRBV11-2 and J is TRBJ2-7; D may match TRBD1 or TRBD2 (5 bases each). The germline gives CDR1 SGHAT, CDR2 FQNNGV. The CDR3 has 15 amino acids. V lost 7 bases to trimming and J lost 3 bases, with 19 bases between them. The CDR3 DNA is TGTGCCAGCACCGTCGGGGCAGGGCACCTCTACGAGCAGTACTTC. Translation: CASTVGAGHLYEQYF.

This chain joins TRBV11-2 and TRBJ2-2, with 10 bases fitting TRBD2. CDR1 and CDR2 from the germline V gene are SGHAT and FQNNGV. CDR3 size: 17 residues. J gave up 7 bases and V 1 base, and 9 bases lay outside the gene matches. The CDR3 bases are TGTGCCAGCAGCTTAGTTGTCCGACTAGCGGGTGACGGGGAGCTGTTTTTT. Its protein product is CASSLVVRLAGDGELFF.

This clonotype was found a few times. V and J are TRBV7-9 and TRBJ2-7; a weak D match, TRBD2 (5 bases). Germline lookup yields CDR1 SEHNR and CDR2 FQNEAQ (reference sequence). The CDR3 is 15 amino acids. V dropped 4 bases and J dropped 3 bases, with 16 bases sitting between them. This CDR3 is CASSSFERTHYEQYF. For the CDR3, the DNA is TGTGCCAGCAGCTCCTTCGAGCGGACTCACTACGAGCAGTACTTC.

The V call is TRBV27, the J call TRBJ1-6; D remains unclear. Germline V gives CDR1 MNHEY, CDR2 SMNVEV (reference sequence). V lost 6 bases, J lost 6 bases, and 12 bases lay in between. The CDR3 loop spans 14 amino acids. DNA for the CDR3: TGTGCCAGCAGATTCGACGGATCTAATTCACCCCTCCACTTT. Amino acid sequence: CASRFDGSNSPLHF.

This clonotype came up a few times. The chain carries TRBV7-9 and TRBJ2-2; either TRBD1 or TRBD2 may supply D (5 bases each). CDR3 length: 13 amino acids. V lost 8 bases, J lost 4 bases, and 11 bases lay in between. Germline lookup yields CDR1 SEHNR and CDR2 FQNEAQ (reference sequence). The chain's CDR3 is CASGTYSTGELFF. In DNA form, the CDR3 reads TGTGCCAGCGGGACGTACAGCACCGGGGAGCTGTTTTTT.

This clonotype turned up a few times. This sequence joins TRBV3-1 and TRBJ2-1; 12 nucleotides agree with TRBD2. This CDR3 has 16 amino acids. Germline loops: CDR1 LGHDT, CDR2 YNNKEL (reference sequence). With V trimmed by 4 bases and J by 8 bases, 9 bases remained unmatched. CDR3 bases: TGTGCCAGCAGCCCTCTAGCGGGAGGGCCTAGGGATGAGCAGTTCTTC. It codes for CASSPLAGGPRDEQFF.

The chain employs TRBV20-1 and TRBJ2-3; TRBD2 is a possible D gene (6 bases). Germline assignment: CDR1 DFQATT and CDR2 SNEGSKA (reference sequence). V gave up 5 bases and J gave up 2 bases, with 14 bases separating them. CDR3 length: 14 amino acids. CDR3 bases: TGCAGTGCTTATCGGGCGGGGACCACAGATACGCAGTATTTT. The encoded protein is CSAYRAGTTDTQYF.

The chain combines TRBV10-3 with TRBJ2-7; 8 bases agree with TRBD2. The CDR3 is 13 amino acids. Germline CDR1 and CDR2: ENHRY and SYGVKD. The J segment lost 9 bases and the V segment lost 2 bases, leaving 6 bases of the junction unmatched. This CDR3 is CAISEGLLAGQYF. As DNA, the CDR3 is TGTGCCATCAGTGAGGGATTGCTAGCGGGGCAGTACTTC.

This clonotype was seen more than once but under ten times. V usage is TRBV19 and J usage is TRBJ2-2, with TRBD2 matching over 8 bases. This CDR3 is built from 17 residues. In germline, CDR1 is LNHDA, CDR2 SQIVND (reference sequence). The J segment lost 6 bases and the V segment lost 3 bases, leaving 12 bases of the junction unmatched. The CDR3 DNA follows: TGTGCCAGTAGTATCGCTCGTAGCGGGAAGGTTCCCGGGGAGCTGTTTTTT. Protein sequence: CASSIARSGKVPGELFF.

This clonotype has only a few counts. The chain joins TRBV11-3 to TRBJ2-3; tentatively, D is TRBD1 (6 bases). Between the trimmed V and J ends, which lost 3 bases and 2 bases, there was a span of 15 bases. The CDR3 length is 16 residues. The germline V gene has CDR1 SGHNT and CDR2 YENEEA. This CDR3 is CASSFRSGTNTDTQYF. CDR3 DNA sequence: TGTGCCAGCAGCTTCCGCAGTGGGACAAACACAGATACGCAGTATTTT.

The CDR3, as DNA: TGTGCCACCAGTGATGGGACAGGGGCCCCCAACACCGGGGAGCTGTTTTTT. Protein product: CATSDGTGAPNTGELFF. V gene TRBV24-1 combines with J gene TRBJ2-2; 10 positions match TRBD1. The CDR3 has 17 residues. J gave up 2 bases and V 3 bases, and 5 bases lay outside the gene matches. Germline-derived CDR1 and CDR2 are KGHDR and SFDVKD.

This clonotype showed up just a few times. The rearrangement joins TRBV5-1 to TRBJ2-6; TRBD1 matches 10 bases. V shed 5 bases and J 2 bases; nucleotides not matched to a gene: 10. The CDR3 covers 18 residues. Germline V gene sequence: CDR1 SGHRS, CDR2 YFSETQ. DNA of the CDR3: TGCGCCAGCAGACCCGCCTCCGGGACAGGGGCTGGGGCCAACGTCCTGACTTTC. Amino acids: CASRPASGTGAGANVLTF.

The chain links TRBV9 to TRBJ2-3, with TRBD2 identical over 15 bases. Germline V lookup: CDR1 SGDLS, CDR2 YYNGEE. Trimming took 0 bases from V and 5 from J; bases not matched to a gene: 4. The CDR3 has 17 amino acids. CDR3 residues: CASSVAGLAGGGDTQYF. The CDR3 DNA reads TGTGCCAGCAGCGTAGCGGGACTAGCGGGAGGTGGAGATACGCAGTATTTT.

This clonotype was observed a handful of times. This chain connects TRBV12-3 or TRBV12-4 to TRBJ2-2; no firm D call. Deletions cut 0 bases from V and 7 bases from J, with 6 bases between. This CDR3 is 13 amino acids long. The CDR3 region is CASSLAGFGELFF. In nucleotides, the CDR3 is TGTGCCAGCAGTTTAGCGGGGTTCGGGGAGCTGTTTTTT.

This clonotype was seen a few times. The gene calls are TRBV12-3 or TRBV12-4 and TRBJ1-5; D remains ambiguous. Trimming shortened V by 3 bases and J by 7 bases, and 7 bases separated the two germline ends. The CDR3 loop spans 12 amino acids. In nucleotides, the CDR3 is TGTGCCAGCAGTTTGGTAAGCCAGCCCCAGCATTTT. Translating it yields CASSLVSQPQHF.

This clonotype was seen more than once but under ten times. The rearrangement joins TRBV28 to TRBJ2-5; 9 bases are a match to TRBD1. In germline, CDR1 is MDHEN, CDR2 SYDVKM. The CDR3 contains 15 residues. Trimming cost V 1 base and J 5 bases; bases outside gene matches: 5. In nucleotides, the CDR3 is TGTGCCAGCAGTTTATACGACAGGGGGACGGAGACCCAGTACTTC. This translates into CASSLYDRGTETQYF.